The 13 T cell receptor beta chains listed next were all sequenced from one sample in a study of blood T cells in healthy people across ages (dated by TCRdb to 2013 to 2016). Receptor libraries were prepared by 5' RACE. Instrument used: Illumina HiSeq 2500. A second PCR of 7 to 11 cycles was run with a J-beta primer mix and a sample-barcoded 5' primer. The public reads were reprocessed in TCRdb via fastp at Q25 and MiXCR, keeping in-frame beta chains. Each record represents a unique CDR3 protein, reported with the most common genes and DNA among its rows. This sample holds about 1.7 million distinct CDR3 sequences; about 28% were observed only once. Of the sample, 7.7% is held by the ten largest clones. Sequences were obtained from blood. These receptors came from a woman in her thirties in good health.

In this sample, this clonotype turned up a few times. The CDR3 sequence is CASSGGQGRDSNQPQHF. CDR3 DNA: TGTGCCAGCAGCGGTGGACAGGGGAGGGATAGCAATCAGCCCCAGCATTTT. This rearrangement joins TRBV7-9 to TRBJ1-5; the match to TRBD1 covers 9 bases. The CDR3 is made up of 17 amino acids. Germline trimming cut 5 bases from V and 0 bases from J; bases unmatched to any gene: 8. Germline CDR1 and CDR2: SEHNR and FQNEAQ (reference sequence).

At least ten counts were recorded for this clonotype. This chain links TRBV27 with TRBJ2-1; D uncertain. V dropped 7 bases and J dropped 9 bases, with 22 bases sitting between them. The length of the CDR3 is 15 residues. The germline V gene encodes CDR1 MNHEY and CDR2 SMNVEV (reference sequence). The CDR3 spells CASTLSDPEEGEQFF. The CDR3 nucleotides read TGTGCCAGCACCCTCTCTGACCCCGAGGAAGGTGAGCAGTTCTTC.

The chain recombines TRBV5-1 with TRBJ2-4; tentatively, D is TRBD1 or TRBD2 (6 bases each). TRBJ2-7 matches the DNA end more closely, so the J call is doubtful. The CDR3 is made up of 14 amino acids. Germline V gene sequence: CDR1 SGHRS, CDR2 YFSETQ. In DNA, the CDR3 is TGCGCCAGCTCCCCCTCCCCGGGGGCCCACGAGCAGTACTTC. Amino acid sequence: CASSPSPGAHEQYF.

In its sample, this clonotype was seen a few times. The chain recombines TRBV4-3 with TRBJ2-7; D might be TRBD2 (6 bases). Per germline, CDR1 LGHNA and CDR2 YSLEER. The CDR3 contains 13 residues. Trimming removed 0 bases from V and 6 bases from J, with 9 bases in between. The CDR3 DNA reads TGCGCCAGCAGCCAAGATGGGCGGGGCGAGCAGTACTTC. Translated, it gives CASSQDGRGEQYF.

This chain joins TRBV20-1 and TRBJ2-3, with 8 bases that match TRBD2. CDR1 DFQATT and CDR2 SNEGSKA come from the germline V gene (reference sequence). V dropped 4 bases and J dropped 1; count of bases not matched to a gene: 4. The CDR3 loop spans 14 amino acids. The CDR3 spells CSAMMTSGTDTQYF. In nucleotides, the CDR3 is TGCAGTGCTATGATGACTAGCGGCACAGATACGCAGTATTTT.

In its sample, this clonotype was seen a few times. This sequence joins TRBV29-1 and TRBJ1-5; D gene ambiguous. Germline-derived CDR1 and CDR2 are SQVTM and ANQGSEA. V was cut by 6 bases and J by 0 bases, with 15 bases left in between. The CDR3 length is 15 residues. This chain's CDR3 is CSVPEGTDSNQPQHF. The DNA for the CDR3 is TGCAGCGTCCCCGAAGGCACAGATAGCAATCAGCCCCAGCATTTT.

The rearrangement joins TRBV28 to TRBJ2-7; D possibly corresponds to TRBD1 (6 bases). Looked up from germline, CDR1 is MDHEN and CDR2 is SYDVKM. Deletions cut 3 bases from V and 0 bases from J, with 15 bases between. The CDR3 runs 16 residues. The CDR3 region is CASSFPRQVGSYEQYF. In nucleotides, the CDR3 is TGTGCCAGCAGTTTCCCGAGACAGGTTGGCTCCTACGAGCAGTACTTC.

CDR3 sequence: CASSLATPQPQHF. Written as DNA, the CDR3 is TGTGCCAGCAGTTTAGCTACTCCCCAGCCCCAGCATTTT. This chain joins TRBV12-3 or TRBV12-4 and TRBJ1-5; no definite D call. Trimming removed 0 bases at V and 7 bases at J, with 7 bases between. The CDR3 extends over 13 amino acids.

This clonotype has a count of ten or more. The rearrangement links TRBV6-2 or TRBV6-3 to TRBJ2-1; D remains ambiguous. Germline V gene sequence: CDR1 MNHEY, CDR2 SVGEGT. The CDR3 is 11 residues long. V shed 7 bases and J shed 4 bases, with 5 bases lying between them. The CDR3 coding sequence is TGTGCCAGCAAGTCGTACAATGAGCAGTTCTTC. As protein: CASKSYNEQFF.

This clonotype was seen at least ten times. The V and J genes are TRBV12-3 or TRBV12-4 and TRBJ2-5; TRBD2 aligns across 7 bases. Losses at the gene ends were 7 bases for V and 1 base for J; bases not matched to a gene: 3. The CDR3 totals 13 residues. The CDR3 is CASTLAGQETQYF. CDR3 nucleotides: TGTGCCAGCACCTTAGCGGGCCAAGAGACCCAGTACTTC.

This clonotype has just a few counts. The chain joins TRBV7-2 to TRBJ2-2, with D tentatively TRBD1 or TRBD2 (5 bases each). The CDR3 contains 15 residues. V shed 4 bases and J shed 3 bases, with 12 bases lying between them. In germline, CDR1 is SGHTA, CDR2 FQGNSA. CDR3 in amino acids: CASSCKGRDTGELFF. The CDR3 bases are TGTGCCAGCAGCTGCAAGGGGCGGGACACCGGGGAGCTGTTTTTT.

This clonotype turned up a few times. The rearrangement joins TRBV7-2 to TRBJ2-7, with a weak D call TRBD1 (5 bases). Trimming took 2 bases from V and 4 from J, leaving 15 bases between them. The CDR3 loop spans 15 amino acids. The germline V gene has CDR1 SGHTA and CDR2 FQGNSA. CDR3 amino acids: CASSLQGSRMYEQYF. As DNA, the CDR3 is TGTGCCAGCAGCTTACAGGGCTCTCGGATGTACGAGCAGTACTTC.

The sample holds a few counts of this clonotype. The chain joins TRBV12-3 or TRBV12-4 to TRBJ1-1; no clear D. V was cut by 5 bases and J by 8 bases, with 12 bases left in between. The CDR3 extends over 12 amino acids. The DNA of the CDR3 is TGTGCCAGCAGTCTCCTAACGTTGGAAGCTTTCTTT. It specifies CASSLLTLEAFF.